Listed below are T cell receptor beta chains from one sample, sequenced in a study of long-term antiretroviral therapy in people with HIV. Profiling relied on immunoSEQ multiplex PCR, and the TCRdb table lists in-frame clones only, not all of them. The sample gives some 35,000 clones, over 75% of which show up once; around 6.5% is in the top ten. Sequencing was performed on unsorted PBMCs, taken 0.6 years after starting antiretroviral therapy. These TCRs come from a man aged 18 to 30 with HIV. Both conserved end residues are part of each CDR3. A D gene is named only where the DNA matches it firmly. Not all rows give a size; the values are once, few, many and, for expanded clones, a class.

clone size: -
D gene: -
J gene: TRBJ1-2
V gene: TRBV5-1
CDR3 DNA: TGCGCCAGCAGCCTGAGAGGAGGGGACCATGGCTACACCTTC
CDR3 protein: CASSLRGGDHGYTF

clone size: -
D gene: TRBD1
J gene: TRBJ2-6
V gene: TRBV27
CDR3 DNA: TGTGCCAGCACCCCGGGACAGGGTTTCTCTGGGGCCAACGTCCTGACTTTC
CDR3 protein: CASTPGQGFSGANVLTF

clone size: -
D gene: -
J gene: TRBJ1-2
V gene: TRBV23-1
CDR3 DNA: TGCGCCAGCAGGACAGCCATTAACTATGGCTACACCTTC
CDR3 protein: CASRTAINYGYTF

clone size: -
D gene: -
J gene: TRBJ2-7
V gene: TRBV4-1
CDR3 DNA: TGCGCCAGCAGCCAAGGAGGGCACTACGAGCAGTACTTC
CDR3 protein: CASSQGGHYEQYF

clone size: few
D gene: -
J gene: TRBJ2-3
V gene: TRBV15
CDR3 DNA: TGTGCCACCAGCAGTCAGGGGCACGATACGCAGTATTTT
CDR3 protein: CATSSQGHDTQYF

clone size: -
D gene: TRBD2
J gene: TRBJ2-3
V gene: TRBV5-1
CDR3 DNA: TGCGCCAGCAGCTTTTCCTCGGGAGGGAGGAGCACAGATACGCAGTATTTT
CDR3 protein: CASSFSSGGRSTDTQYF

clone size: -
D gene: -
J gene: TRBJ2-7
V gene: TRBV2
CDR3 DNA: TGTGCCACCGGGGCGGGCAGCCCAAGCTCCTACGAGCAGTACTTC
CDR3 protein: CATGAGSPSSYEQYF

clone size: -
D gene: TRBD2
J gene: TRBJ2-7
V gene: TRBV6-6
CDR3 DNA: TGTGCCAGCAGTCCGGGACTAGGCTACGAGCAGTACTTC
CDR3 protein: CASSPGLGYEQYF

clone size: few
D gene: -
J gene: TRBJ2-2
V gene: TRBV21-1
CDR3 DNA: TGTGCCAGCAAAAAGGACAGGGGAAGGCTCAACACCGGGGAGCTGTTTTTT
CDR3 protein: CASKKDRGRLNTGELFF

clone size: -
D gene: -
J gene: TRBJ1-1
V gene: TRBV11-2
CDR3 DNA: TGTGCCAGCAGCTTTGGGATTGGGCGCCCTGAAGCTTTCTTT
CDR3 protein: CASSFGIGRPEAFF

clone size: -
D gene: -
J gene: TRBJ2-5
V gene: TRBV5-6
CDR3 DNA: TGTGCCAGCAGTCGTAATACGGATCGGACACAAGAGACCCAGTACTTC
CDR3 protein: CASSRNTDRTQETQYF

clone size: few
D gene: -
J gene: TRBJ2-3
V gene: TRBV5-5
CDR3 DNA: TGTGCCAGCAGCCCCGAGTGGGGTTACACAGATACGCAGTATTTT
CDR3 protein: CASSPEWGYTDTQYF

clone size: -
D gene: TRBD1
J gene: TRBJ2-1
V gene: TRBV5-4
CDR3 DNA: TGTGCCAGCAGCTCCCCCCACAGGGGGCGCTTGAATGAGCAGTTCTTC
CDR3 protein: CASSSPHRGRLNEQFF

clone size: -
D gene: TRBD2
J gene: TRBJ2-4
V gene: TRBV7-2
CDR3 DNA: TGTGCCAGCAGCTTAGGTGGCGGGAGTGGTGCCAAAAACATTCAGTACTTC
CDR3 protein: CASSLGGGSGAKNIQYF

clone size: -
D gene: TRBD1
J gene: TRBJ1-5
V gene: TRBV6-1
CDR3 DNA: TGTGCCAGCAGTGAACTCAGGGGGGGCGTAAGCAATCAGCCCCAGCATTTT
CDR3 protein: CASSELRGGVSNQPQHF

clone size: few
D gene: -
J gene: TRBJ2-7
V gene: TRBV11-3
CDR3 DNA: TGTGCCAGCAGCTTACCGCCCCCGGGACTTCCCTACGAGCAGTACTTC
CDR3 protein: CASSLPPPGLPYEQYF

clone size: -
D gene: TRBD2
J gene: TRBJ2-7
V gene: TRBV6-1
CDR3 DNA: TGTGCCAGCAGTGCCTCAAGCGGGGGGAGCTCCTACGAGCAGTACTTC
CDR3 protein: CASSASSGGSSYEQYF

clone size: once
D gene: -
J gene: TRBJ2-3
V gene: TRBV19
CDR3 DNA: TGTGCCAGTAGTCCGGGAAGGGGGGATACGCAGTATTTT
CDR3 protein: CASSPGRGDTQYF

clone size: -
D gene: -
J gene: TRBJ2-1
V gene: TRBV5-4
CDR3 DNA: TGTGCCAGCAGCTCCCATCAGGTTAGGGAGCAGTTCTTC
CDR3 protein: CASSSHQVREQFF

clone size: -
D gene: TRBD2
J gene: TRBJ2-3
V gene: TRBV11-3
CDR3 DNA: TGTGCCAGCAGCCCTGGGACTAGCGGCACAGATACGCAGTATTTT
CDR3 protein: CASSPGTSGTDTQYF

clone size: -
D gene: TRBD1
J gene: TRBJ2-1
V gene: TRBV7-2
CDR3 DNA: TGTGCCAGCAGCTTCACAGGGGTCCGTGAGCAGTTCTTC
CDR3 protein: CASSFTGVREQFF

clone size: -
D gene: -
J gene: TRBJ2-2
V gene: TRBV9
CDR3 DNA: TGTGCCAGCAGCGCTCAGACCGGGGAGCTGTTTTTT
CDR3 protein: CASSAQTGELFF

clone size: -
D gene: -
J gene: TRBJ2-1
V gene: TRBV7-2
CDR3 DNA: TGTGCCAGCAGCCCAGGGGGGATTAGCTCCTACAATGAGCAGTTCTTC
CDR3 protein: CASSPGGISSYNEQFF

clone size: -
D gene: TRBD1
J gene: TRBJ1-1
V gene: TRBV18
CDR3 DNA: TGTGCCAGCTCAACAGGGGCAGGGAACACTGAAGCTTTCTTT
CDR3 protein: CASSTGAGNTEAFF

clone size: -
D gene: TRBD2
J gene: TRBJ2-3
V gene: TRBV7-9
CDR3 DNA: TGTGCCAGCAGCTTAGGGACTAGCGGGAGCGCAGATACGCAGTATTTT
CDR3 protein: CASSLGTSGSADTQYF

clone size: -
D gene: -
J gene: TRBJ2-5
V gene: TRBV5-4
CDR3 DNA: TGTGCCAGCAGCTTGGCGAGTTCTGTTACCGGCCAAGAGACCCAGTACTTC
CDR3 protein: CASSLASSVTGQETQYF

clone size: -
D gene: TRBD1
J gene: TRBJ2-3
V gene: TRBV9
CDR3 DNA: TGTGCCAGCAGCGCCACAGGGGGGAGTGCCACAGATACGCAGTATTTT
CDR3 protein: CASSATGGSATDTQYF